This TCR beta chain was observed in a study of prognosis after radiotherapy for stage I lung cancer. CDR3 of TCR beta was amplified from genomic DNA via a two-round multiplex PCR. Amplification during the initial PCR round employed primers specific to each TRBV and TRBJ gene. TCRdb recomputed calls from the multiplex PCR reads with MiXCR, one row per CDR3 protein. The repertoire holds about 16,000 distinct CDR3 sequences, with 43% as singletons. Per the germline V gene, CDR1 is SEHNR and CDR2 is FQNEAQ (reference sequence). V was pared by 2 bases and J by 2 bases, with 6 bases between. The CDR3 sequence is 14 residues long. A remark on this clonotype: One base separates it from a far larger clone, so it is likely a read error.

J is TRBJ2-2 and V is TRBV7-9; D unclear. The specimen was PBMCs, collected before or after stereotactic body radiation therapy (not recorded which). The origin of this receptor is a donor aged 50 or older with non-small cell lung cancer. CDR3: CASSLQSNTGELFF. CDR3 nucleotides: TGTGCCAGCAGCTTACAGAGTAACACCGGGGAGCTGTTTTTT.